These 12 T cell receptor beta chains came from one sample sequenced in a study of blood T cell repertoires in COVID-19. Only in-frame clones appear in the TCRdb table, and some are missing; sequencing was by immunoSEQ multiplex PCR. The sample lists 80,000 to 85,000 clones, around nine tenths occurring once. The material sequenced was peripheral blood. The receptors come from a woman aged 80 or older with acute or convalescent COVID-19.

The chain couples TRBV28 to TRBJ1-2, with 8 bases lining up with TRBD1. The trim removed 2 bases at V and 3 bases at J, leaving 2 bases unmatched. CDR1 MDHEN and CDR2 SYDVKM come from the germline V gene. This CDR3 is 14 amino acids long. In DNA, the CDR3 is TGTGCCAGCAGTTTAGGACAGGGTGACTATGGCTACACCTTC. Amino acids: CASSLGQGDYGYTF.

The CDR3 region has the DNA TGTGCCAGCAGCATACAGGGATACAATGAGCAGTTCTTC. It is translated as CASSIQGYNEQFF. The chain couples TRBV7-9 to TRBJ2-1, with D possibly being TRBD1 (6 bases). Germline CDR1 and CDR2: SEHNR and FQNEAQ (reference sequence). The CDR3 runs to 13 residues. V was clipped by 5 bases and J by 4 bases, with 9 bases between them.

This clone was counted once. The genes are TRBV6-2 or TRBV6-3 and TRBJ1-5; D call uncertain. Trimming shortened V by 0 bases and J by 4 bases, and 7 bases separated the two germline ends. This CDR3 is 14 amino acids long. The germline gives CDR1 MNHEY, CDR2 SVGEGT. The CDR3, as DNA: TGTGCCAGCAGTTACTCGTCAGGAAATCAGCCCCAGCATTTT. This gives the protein CASSYSSGNQPQHF.

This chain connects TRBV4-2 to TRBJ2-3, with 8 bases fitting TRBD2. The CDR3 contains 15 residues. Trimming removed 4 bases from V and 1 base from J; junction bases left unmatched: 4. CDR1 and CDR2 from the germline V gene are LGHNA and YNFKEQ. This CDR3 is CASSRTSSGTDTQYF. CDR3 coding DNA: TGTGCCAGCAGCCGGACTAGCTCCGGCACAGATACGCAGTATTTT.

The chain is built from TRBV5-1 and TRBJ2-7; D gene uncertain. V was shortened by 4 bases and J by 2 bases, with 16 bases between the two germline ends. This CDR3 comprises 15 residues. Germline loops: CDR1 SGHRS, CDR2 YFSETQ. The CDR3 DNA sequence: TGCGCCAGCAGCCAAGCCGGGTCATCCCCCTACGAGCAGTACTTC. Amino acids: CASSQAGSSPYEQYF. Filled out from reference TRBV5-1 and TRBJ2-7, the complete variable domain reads KAGVTQTPRYLIKTRGQQVTLSCSPISGHRSVSWYQQTPGQGLQFLFEYFSETQRNKGNFPGRFSGRQFSNSRSEMNVSTLELGDSALYLCASSQAGSSPYEQYFGPGTRLTVT.

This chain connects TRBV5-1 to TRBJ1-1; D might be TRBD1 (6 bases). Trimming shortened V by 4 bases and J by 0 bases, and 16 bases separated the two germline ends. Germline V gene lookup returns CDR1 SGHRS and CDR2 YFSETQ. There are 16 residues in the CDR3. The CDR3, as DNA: TGCGCCAGCAGCCCCTCCGGACAGACCATGAACACTGAAGCTTTCTTT. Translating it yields CASSPSGQTMNTEAFF. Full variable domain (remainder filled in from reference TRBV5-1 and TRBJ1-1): KAGVTQTPRYLIKTRGQQVTLSCSPISGHRSVSWYQQTPGQGLQFLFEYFSETQRNKGNFPGRFSGRQFSNSRSEMNVSTLELGDSALYLCASSPSGQTMNTEAFFGQGTRLTVV.

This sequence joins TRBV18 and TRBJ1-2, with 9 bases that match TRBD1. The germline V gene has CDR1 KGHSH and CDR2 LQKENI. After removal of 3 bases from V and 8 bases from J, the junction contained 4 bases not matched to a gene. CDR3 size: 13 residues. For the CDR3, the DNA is TGTGCCAGCTCACCGGACAGGGGATGGGGCTACACCTTC. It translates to CASSPDRGWGYTF.

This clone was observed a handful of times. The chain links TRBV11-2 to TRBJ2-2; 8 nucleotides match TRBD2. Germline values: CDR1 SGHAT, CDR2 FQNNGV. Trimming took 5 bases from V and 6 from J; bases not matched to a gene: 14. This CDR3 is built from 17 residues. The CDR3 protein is CASSRIRGTRRSGELFF. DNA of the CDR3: TGTGCCAGCAGCCGCATTCGAGGGACTAGACGGTCCGGGGAGCTGTTTTTT.

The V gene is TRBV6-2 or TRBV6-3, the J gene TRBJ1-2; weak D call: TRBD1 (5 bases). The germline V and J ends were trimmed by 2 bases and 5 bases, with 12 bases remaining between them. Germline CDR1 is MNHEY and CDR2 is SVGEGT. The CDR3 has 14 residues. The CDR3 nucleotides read TGTGCCAGCAGTTACAGACAGTTGGGATATGGCTACACCTTC. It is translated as CASSYRQLGYGYTF.

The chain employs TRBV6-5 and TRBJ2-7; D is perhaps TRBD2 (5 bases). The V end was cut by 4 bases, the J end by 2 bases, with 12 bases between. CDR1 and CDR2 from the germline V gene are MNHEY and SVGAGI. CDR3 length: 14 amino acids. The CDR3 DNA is TGTGCCAGCAGTTTGGACTCCTCGACCTACGAGCAGTACTTC. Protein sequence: CASSLDSSTYEQYF.

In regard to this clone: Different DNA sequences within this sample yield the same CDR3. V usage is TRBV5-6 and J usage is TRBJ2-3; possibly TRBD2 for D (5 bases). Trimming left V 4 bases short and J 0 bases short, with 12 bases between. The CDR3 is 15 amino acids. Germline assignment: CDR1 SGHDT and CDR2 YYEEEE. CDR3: CASSLLAGSTDTQYF. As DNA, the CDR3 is TGTGCCAGCAGCCTCTTGGCGGGTAGCACAGATACGCAGTATTTT.

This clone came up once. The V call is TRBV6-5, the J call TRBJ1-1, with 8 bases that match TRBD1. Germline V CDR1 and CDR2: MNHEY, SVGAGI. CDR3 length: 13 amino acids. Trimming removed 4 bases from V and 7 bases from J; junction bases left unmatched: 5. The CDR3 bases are TGTGCCAGCAGTTTCTTCGGGACAGGTGAAGCTTTCTTT. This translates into CASSFFGTGEAFF.